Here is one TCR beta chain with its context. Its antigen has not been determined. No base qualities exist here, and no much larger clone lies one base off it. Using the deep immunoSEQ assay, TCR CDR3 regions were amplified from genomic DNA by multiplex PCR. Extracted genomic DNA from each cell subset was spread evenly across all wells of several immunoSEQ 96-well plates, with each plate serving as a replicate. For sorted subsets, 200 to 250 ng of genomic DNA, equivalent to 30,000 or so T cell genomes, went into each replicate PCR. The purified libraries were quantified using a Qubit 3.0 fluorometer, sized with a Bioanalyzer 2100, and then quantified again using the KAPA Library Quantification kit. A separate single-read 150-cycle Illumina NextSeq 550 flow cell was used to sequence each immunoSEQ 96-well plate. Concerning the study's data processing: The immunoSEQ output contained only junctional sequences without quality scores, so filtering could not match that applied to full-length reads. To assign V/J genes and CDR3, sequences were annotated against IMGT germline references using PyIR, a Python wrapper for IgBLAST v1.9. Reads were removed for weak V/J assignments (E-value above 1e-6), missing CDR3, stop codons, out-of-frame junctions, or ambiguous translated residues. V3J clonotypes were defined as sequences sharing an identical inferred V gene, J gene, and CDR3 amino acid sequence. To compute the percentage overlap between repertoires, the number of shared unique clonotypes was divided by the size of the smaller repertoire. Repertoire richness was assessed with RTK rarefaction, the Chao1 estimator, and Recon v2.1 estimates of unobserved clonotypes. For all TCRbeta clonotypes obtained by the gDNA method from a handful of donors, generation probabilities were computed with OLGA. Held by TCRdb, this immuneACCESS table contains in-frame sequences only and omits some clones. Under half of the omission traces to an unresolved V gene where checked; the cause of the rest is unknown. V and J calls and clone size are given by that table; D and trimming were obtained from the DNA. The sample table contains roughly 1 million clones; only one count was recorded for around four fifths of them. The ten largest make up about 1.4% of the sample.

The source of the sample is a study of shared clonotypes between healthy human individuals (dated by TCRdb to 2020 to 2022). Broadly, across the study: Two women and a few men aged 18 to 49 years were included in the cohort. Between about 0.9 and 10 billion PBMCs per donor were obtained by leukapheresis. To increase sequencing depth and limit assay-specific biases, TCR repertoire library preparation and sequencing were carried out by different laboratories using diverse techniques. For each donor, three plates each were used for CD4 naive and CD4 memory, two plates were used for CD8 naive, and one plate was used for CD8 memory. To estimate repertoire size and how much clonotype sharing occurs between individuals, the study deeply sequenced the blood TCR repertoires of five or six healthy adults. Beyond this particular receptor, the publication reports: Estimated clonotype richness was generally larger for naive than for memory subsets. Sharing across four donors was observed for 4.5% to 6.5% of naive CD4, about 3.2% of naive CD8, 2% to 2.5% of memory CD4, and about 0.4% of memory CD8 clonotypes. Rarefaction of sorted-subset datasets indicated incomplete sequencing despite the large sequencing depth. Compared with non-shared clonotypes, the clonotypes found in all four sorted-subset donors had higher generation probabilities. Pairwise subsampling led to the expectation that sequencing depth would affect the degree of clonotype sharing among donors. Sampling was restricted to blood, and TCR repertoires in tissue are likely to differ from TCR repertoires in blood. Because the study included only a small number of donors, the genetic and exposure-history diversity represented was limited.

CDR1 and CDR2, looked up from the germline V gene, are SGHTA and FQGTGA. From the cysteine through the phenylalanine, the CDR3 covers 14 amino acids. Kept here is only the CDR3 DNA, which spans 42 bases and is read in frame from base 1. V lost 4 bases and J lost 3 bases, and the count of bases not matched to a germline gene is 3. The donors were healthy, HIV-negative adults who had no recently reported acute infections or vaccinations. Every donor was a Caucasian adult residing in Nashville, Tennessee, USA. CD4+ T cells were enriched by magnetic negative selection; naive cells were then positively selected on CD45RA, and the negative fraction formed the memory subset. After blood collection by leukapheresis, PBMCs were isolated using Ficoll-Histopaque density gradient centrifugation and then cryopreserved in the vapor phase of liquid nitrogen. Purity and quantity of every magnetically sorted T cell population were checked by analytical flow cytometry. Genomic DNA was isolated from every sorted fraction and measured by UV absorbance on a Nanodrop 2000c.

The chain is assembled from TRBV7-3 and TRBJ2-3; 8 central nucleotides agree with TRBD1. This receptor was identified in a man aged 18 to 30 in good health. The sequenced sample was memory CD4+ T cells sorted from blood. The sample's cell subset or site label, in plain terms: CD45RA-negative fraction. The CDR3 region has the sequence CASSWGQETDTQYF. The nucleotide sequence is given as TGTGCCAGCAGCTGGGGACAGGAGACAGATACGCAGTATTTT.